Reported below is one T cell receptor beta chain. The source of the sample is a study of blood T cell repertoires in COVID-19. The CDR3 is made up of 15 amino acids. Deletions cut 2 bases from V and 1 base from J, with 14 bases between. Germline CDR1 and CDR2: GTSNPN and SVGIG (reference sequence). The data were produced by immunoSEQ multiplex PCR, yet TCRdb's version contains in-frame clones alone and is incomplete. The sample has about 340,000 clones; about nine tenths are singletons. Sequencing was performed on peripheral blood. The TCR was taken from a woman aged 70-85 years with COVID-19, enrolled during active disease. V and J are TRBV30 and TRBJ2-5, with a possible D match to TRBD2 (5 bases). Here the CDR3 reads CAWSLKRTFQETQYF. Written as DNA, the CDR3 is TGTGCCTGGAGTTTAAAGCGGACTTTCCAAGAGACCCAGTACTTC. Full variable domain (missing parts from reference TRBV30 and TRBJ2-5): SQTIHQWPATLVQPVGSPLSLECTVEGTSNPNLYWYRQAAGRGLQLLFYSVGIGQISSEVPQNLSASRPQDRQFILSSKKLLLSDSGFYLCAWSLKRTFQETQYFGPGTRLLVL.